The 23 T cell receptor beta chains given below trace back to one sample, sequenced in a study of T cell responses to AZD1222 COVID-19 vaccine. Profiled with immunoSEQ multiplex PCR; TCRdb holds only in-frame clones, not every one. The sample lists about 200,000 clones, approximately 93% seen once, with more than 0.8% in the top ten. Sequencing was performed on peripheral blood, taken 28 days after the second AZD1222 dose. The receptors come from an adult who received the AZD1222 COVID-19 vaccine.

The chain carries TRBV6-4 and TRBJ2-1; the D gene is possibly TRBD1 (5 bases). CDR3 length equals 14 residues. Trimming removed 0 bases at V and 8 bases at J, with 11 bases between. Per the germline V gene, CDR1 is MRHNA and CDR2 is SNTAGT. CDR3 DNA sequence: TGTGCCAGCAGTGACTCGGGCAGGGTGGATGAGCAGTTCTTC. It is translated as CASSDSGRVDEQFF.

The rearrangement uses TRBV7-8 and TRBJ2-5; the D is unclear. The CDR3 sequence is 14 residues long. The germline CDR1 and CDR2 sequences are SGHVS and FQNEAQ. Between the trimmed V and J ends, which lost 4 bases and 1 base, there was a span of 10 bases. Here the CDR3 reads CASSSPGFQETQYF. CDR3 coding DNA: TGTGCCAGCAGCTCCCCGGGCTTCCAAGAGACCCAGTACTTC.

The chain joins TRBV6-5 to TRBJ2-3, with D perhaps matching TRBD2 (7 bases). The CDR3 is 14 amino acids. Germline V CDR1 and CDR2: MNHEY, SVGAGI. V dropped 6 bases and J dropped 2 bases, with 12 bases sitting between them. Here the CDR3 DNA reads TGTGCCAGCAGGAGGGGGGGGAACACAGATACGCAGTATTTT. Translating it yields CASRRGGNTDTQYF.

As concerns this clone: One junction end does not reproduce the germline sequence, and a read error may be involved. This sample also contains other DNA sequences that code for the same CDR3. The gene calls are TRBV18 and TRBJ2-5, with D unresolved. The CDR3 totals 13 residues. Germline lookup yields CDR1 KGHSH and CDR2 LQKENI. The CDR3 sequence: CASSPGVQETQYF. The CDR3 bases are TGTGCCAGTTCACCTGGCGTCCAAGAGACCCAGTACTTC. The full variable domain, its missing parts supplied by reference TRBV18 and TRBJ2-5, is NAGVMQNPRHLVRRRGQEARLRCSPMKGHSHVYWYRQLPEEGLKFMVYLQKENIIDESGMPKERFSAEFPKEGPSILRIQQVVRGDSAAYFCASSPGVQETQYFGPGTRLLVL.

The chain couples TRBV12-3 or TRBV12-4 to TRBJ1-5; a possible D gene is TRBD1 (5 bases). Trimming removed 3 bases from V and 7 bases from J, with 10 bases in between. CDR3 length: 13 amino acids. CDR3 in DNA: TGTGCCAGCAGTTTTCGGGGGGAACAGCCCCAGCATTTT. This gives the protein CASSFRGEQPQHF.

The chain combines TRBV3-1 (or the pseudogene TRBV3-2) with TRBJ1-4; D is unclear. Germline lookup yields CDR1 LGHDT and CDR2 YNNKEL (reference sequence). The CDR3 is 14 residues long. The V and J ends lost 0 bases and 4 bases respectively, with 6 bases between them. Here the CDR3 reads CASSQEGSNEKLFF. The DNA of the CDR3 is TGTGCCAGCAGCCAAGAGGGCAGTAATGAAAAACTGTTTTTT.

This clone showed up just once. The CDR3 nucleotides read TGTGCCAGCAGTGCGGGACAGACTTTAGCCAAAAACATTCAGTACTTC. It encodes CASSAGQTLAKNIQYF. J is TRBJ2-4 and V is TRBV2; 7 positions match TRBD1. V was clipped by 4 bases and J by 0 bases; unmatched bases: 6. Germline V CDR1 and CDR2: SNHLY, FYNNEI. This CDR3 has 16 amino acids.

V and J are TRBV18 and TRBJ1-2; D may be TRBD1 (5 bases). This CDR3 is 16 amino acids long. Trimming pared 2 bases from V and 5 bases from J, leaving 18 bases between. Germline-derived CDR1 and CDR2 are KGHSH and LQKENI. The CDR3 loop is CASSPTGLSQGYGYTF. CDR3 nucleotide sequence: TGTGCCAGCTCACCAACGGGACTTTCCCAGGGATATGGCTACACCTTC.

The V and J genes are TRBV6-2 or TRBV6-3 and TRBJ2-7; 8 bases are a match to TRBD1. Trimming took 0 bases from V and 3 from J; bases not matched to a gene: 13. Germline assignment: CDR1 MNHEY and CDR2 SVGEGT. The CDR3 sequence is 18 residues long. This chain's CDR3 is CASSYSGTGNPSSYEQYF. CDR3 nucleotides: TGTGCCAGCAGTTACTCCGGGACAGGCAACCCAAGTAGCTACGAGCAGTACTTC.

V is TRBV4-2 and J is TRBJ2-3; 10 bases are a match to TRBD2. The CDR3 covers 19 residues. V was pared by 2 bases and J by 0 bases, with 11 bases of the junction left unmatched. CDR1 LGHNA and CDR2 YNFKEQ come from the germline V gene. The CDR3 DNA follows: TGTGCCAGCAGCCAACGGTGGGTAGCGGGGGGCCCCAGCACAGATACGCAGTATTTT. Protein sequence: CASSQRWVAGGPSTDTQYF.

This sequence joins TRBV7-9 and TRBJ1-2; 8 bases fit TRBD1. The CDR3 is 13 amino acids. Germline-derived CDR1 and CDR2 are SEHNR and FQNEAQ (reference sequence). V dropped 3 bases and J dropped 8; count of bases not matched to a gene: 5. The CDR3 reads CASSLGQAGGYTF. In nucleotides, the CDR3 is TGTGCCAGCAGCTTGGGACAGGCCGGGGGCTACACCTTC.

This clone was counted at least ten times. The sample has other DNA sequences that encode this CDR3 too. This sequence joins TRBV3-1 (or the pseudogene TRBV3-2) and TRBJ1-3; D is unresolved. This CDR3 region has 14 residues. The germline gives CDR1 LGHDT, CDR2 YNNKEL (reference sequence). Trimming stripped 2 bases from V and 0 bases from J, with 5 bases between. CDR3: CASSQTSSGNTIYF. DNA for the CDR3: TGTGCCAGCAGCCAAACAAGCTCTGGAAACACCATATATTTT.

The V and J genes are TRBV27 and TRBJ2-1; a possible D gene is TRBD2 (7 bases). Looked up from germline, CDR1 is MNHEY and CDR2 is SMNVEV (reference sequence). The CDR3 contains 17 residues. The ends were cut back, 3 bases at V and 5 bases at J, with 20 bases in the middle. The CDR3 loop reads CASSFGPGGPLNNEQFF. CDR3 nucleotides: TGTGCCAGCAGTTTCGGTCCCGGGGGGCCACTAAACAATGAGCAGTTCTTC.

The CDR3 coding sequence is TGCGCCAGCAGCTTGGGACTAGCGGGGGGGCCGGAAGAGACCCAGTACTTC. Translating gives CASSLGLAGGPEETQYF. V gene TRBV5-1 combines with J gene TRBJ2-5; 14 bases map to TRBD2. The V segment lost 0 bases and the J segment 3 bases; nucleotides outside the gene matches: 4. The germline gives CDR1 SGHRS, CDR2 YFSETQ. CDR3 length equals 17 residues. The whole variable domain, remainder taken from reference TRBV5-1 and TRBJ2-5, is KAGVTQTPRYLIKTRGQQVTLSCSPISGHRSVSWYQQTPGQGLQFLFEYFSETQRNKGNFPGRFSGRQFSNSRSEMNVSTLELGDSALYLCASSLGLAGGPEETQYFGPGTRLLVL.

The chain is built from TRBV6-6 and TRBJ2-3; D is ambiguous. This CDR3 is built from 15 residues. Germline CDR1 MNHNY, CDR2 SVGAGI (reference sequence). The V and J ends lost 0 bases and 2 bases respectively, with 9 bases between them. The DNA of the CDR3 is TGTGCCAGCAGTTACTCGGCAGAACCCACAGATACGCAGTATTTT. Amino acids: CASSYSAEPTDTQYF.

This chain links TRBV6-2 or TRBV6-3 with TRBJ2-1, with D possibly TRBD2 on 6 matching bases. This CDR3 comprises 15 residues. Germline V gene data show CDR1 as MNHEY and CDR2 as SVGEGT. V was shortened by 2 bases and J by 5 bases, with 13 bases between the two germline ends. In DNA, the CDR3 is TGTGCCAGCAGTTACGGGGGGTCCGTCGACAATGAGCAGTTCTTC. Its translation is CASSYGGSVDNEQFF.

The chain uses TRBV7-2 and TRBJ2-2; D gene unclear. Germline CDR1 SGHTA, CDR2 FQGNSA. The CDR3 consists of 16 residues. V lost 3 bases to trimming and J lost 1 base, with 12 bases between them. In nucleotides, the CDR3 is TGTGCCAGCAGCTTTTATCCTCCTTTGAACACCGGGGAGCTGTTTTTT. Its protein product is CASSFYPPLNTGELFF.

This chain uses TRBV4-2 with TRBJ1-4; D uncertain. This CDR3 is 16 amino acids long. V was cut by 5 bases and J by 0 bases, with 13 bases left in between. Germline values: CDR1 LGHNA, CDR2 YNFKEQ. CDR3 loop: CASSLEFLSTNEKLFF. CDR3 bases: TGTGCCAGCAGCTTGGAGTTCCTTTCAACTAATGAAAAACTGTTTTTT.

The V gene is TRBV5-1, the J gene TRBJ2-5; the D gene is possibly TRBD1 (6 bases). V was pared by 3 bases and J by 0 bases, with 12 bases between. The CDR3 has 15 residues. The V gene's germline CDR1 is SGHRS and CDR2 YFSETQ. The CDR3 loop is CASSSTGTHQETQYF. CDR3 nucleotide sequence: TGCGCCAGCAGCTCAACCGGGACACACCAAGAGACCCAGTACTTC.

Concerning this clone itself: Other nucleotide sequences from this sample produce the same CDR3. The CDR3 DNA follows: TGTGCCAGCAGTTACTCGGGAGGGGGCAATCAGCCCCAGCATTTT. Translating it yields CASSYSGGGNQPQHF. V gene TRBV6-5 combines with J gene TRBJ1-5; D is possibly TRBD1 (5 bases). Trimming removed 0 bases from V and 2 bases from J, with 8 bases in between. This CDR3 is 15 amino acids long. Looked up from germline, CDR1 is MNHEY and CDR2 is SVGAGI.

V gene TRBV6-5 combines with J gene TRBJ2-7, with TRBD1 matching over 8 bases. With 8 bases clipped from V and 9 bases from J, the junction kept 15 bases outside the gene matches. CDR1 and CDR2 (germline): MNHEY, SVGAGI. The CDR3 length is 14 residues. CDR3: CASAAGRGPRGQYF. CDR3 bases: TGTGCCAGCGCGGCGGGCAGGGGGCCTAGGGGGCAGTACTTC.

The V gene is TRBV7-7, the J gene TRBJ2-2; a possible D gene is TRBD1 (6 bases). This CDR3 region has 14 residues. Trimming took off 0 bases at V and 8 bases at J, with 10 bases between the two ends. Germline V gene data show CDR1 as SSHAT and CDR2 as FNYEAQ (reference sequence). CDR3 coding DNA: TGTGCCAGCAGCTTAGCACCCACAGGGGGGGAGCTGTTTTTT. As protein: CASSLAPTGGELFF. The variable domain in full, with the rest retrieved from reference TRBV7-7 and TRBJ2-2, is GAGVSQSPRYKVTKRGQDVTLRCDPISSHATLYWYQQALGQGPEFLTYFNYEAQPDKSGLPSDRFSAERPEGSISTLTIQRTEQRDSAMYRCASSLAPTGGELFFGEGSRLTVL.

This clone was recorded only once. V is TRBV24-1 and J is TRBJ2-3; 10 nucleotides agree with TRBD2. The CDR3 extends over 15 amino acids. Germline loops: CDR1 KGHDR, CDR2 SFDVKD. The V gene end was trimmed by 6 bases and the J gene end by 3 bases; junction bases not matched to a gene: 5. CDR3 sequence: CATSRASGGTDTQYF. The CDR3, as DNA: TGTGCCACCAGTCGTGCTAGCGGGGGTACAGATACGCAGTATTTT.